One T cell receptor (beta chain) is described in this entry. Its target is not known. Germline V gives CDR1 SEHNR, CDR2 FQNEAQ (reference sequence). CDR3 length equals 16 residues. The V gene end was trimmed by 5 bases and the J gene end by 7 bases; junction bases not matched to a gene: 11. This sample was included in a study of cytomegalovirus exposure and HLA in healthy donors. Study-wide points: The majority of TCR sequences were rare, yet some public TCRs appeared in many donors.

It was with 60 Vbeta and 13 Jbeta primers that the PCR ran. Repertoires were generated with immunoSEQ multiplex PCR, while TCRdb's copy carries only in-frame clones and drops some. The sample yields about 230,000 clones, more than 85% seen once. This sequence originates from a woman between 18 and 29 years old in good health and CMV-seronegative. Sequences were obtained from PBMCs. V usage is TRBV7-9 and J usage is TRBJ2-1; TRBD2 matches 10 bases. For the CDR3, the DNA is TGTGCCAGCAGCGGACGGGGACTAGCGTCGCGGAATGAGCAGTTCTTC. Its translation is CASSGRGLASRNEQFF.